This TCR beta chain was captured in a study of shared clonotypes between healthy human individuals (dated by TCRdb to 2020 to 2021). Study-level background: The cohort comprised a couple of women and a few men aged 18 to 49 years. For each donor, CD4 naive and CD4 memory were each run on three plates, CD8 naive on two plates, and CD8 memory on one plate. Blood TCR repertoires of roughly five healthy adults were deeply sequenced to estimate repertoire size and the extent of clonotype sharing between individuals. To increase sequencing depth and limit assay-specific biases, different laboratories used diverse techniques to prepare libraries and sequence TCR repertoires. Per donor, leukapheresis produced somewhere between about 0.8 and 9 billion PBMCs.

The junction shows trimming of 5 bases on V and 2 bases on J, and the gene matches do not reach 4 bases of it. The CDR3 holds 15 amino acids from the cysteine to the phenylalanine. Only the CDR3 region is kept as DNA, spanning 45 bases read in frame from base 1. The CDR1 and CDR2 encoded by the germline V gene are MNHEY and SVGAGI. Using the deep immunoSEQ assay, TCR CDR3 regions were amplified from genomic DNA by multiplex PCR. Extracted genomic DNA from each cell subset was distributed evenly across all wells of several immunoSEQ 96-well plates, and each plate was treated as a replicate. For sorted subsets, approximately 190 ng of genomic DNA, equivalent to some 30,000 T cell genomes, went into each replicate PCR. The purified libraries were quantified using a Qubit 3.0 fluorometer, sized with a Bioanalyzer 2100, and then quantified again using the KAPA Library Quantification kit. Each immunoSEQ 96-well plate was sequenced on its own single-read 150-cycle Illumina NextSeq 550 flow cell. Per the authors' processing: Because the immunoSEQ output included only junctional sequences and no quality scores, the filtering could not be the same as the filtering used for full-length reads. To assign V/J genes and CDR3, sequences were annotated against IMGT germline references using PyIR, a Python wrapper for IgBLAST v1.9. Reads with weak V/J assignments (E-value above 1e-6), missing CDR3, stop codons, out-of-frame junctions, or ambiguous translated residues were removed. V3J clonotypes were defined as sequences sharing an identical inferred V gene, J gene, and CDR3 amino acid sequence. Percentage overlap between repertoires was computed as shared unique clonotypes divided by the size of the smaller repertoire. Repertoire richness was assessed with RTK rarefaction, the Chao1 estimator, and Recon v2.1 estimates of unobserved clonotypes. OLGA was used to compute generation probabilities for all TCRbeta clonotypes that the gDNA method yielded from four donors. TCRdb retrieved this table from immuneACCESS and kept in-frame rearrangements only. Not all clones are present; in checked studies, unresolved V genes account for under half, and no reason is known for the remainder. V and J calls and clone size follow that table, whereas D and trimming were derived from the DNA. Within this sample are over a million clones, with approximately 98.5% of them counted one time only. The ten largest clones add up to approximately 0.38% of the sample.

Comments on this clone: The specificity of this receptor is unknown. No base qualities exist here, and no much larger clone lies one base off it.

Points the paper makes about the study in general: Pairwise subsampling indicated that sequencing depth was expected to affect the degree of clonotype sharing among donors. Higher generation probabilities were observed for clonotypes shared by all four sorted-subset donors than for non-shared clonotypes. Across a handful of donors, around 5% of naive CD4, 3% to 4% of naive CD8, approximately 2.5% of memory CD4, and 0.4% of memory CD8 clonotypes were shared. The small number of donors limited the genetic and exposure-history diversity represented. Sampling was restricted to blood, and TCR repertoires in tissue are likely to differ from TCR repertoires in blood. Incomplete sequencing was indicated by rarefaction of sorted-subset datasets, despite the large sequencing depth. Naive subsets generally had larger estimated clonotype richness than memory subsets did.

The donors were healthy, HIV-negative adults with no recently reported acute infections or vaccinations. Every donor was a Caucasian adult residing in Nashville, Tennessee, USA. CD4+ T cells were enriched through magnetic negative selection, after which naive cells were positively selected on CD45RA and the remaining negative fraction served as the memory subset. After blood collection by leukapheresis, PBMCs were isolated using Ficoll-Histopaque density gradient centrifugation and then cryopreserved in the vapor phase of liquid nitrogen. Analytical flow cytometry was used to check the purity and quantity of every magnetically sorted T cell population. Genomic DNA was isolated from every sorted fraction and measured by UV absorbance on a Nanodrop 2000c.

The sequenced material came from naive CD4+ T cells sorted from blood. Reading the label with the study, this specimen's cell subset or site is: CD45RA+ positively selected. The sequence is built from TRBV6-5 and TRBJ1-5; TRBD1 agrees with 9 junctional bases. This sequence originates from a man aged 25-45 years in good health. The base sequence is TGTGCCAGCAGTAGCCGGACAGGGGGCAATCAGCCCCAGCATTTT. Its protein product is CASSSRTGGNQPQHF.